Below, 30 T cell receptor beta chains from the same sample are listed, as sequenced in a study of immune reconstitution after stem cell transplant in scleroderma. One entry per CDR3 protein results from TCRdb running MiXCR on the RT-PCR reads. The sample has about 5,600 distinct CDR3 sequences, around 7.6% seen once; the top ten hold roughly 9.1%. This specimen was acquired before or after autologous hematopoietic stem cell transplantation (not recorded which). The receptors stem from a male donor with systemic sclerosis.

The chain joins TRBV5-1 to TRBJ1-1; 10 bases match TRBD1. This CDR3 region has 15 residues. Per germline, CDR1 SGHRS and CDR2 YFSETQ. V dropped 4 bases and J dropped 11; count of bases not matched to a gene: 14. CDR3 sequence: CASSIHDRGLDSAFF. CDR3 DNA: TGCGCCAGCAGCATACATGACAGGGGGCTCGATAGTGCTTTCTTT.

CDR3 amino acids: CASSRGYEQYF. In DNA form, the CDR3 reads TGTGCCAGCAGTAGAGGGTACGAGCAGTACTTC. The genes are TRBV6-2 or TRBV6-3 and TRBJ2-7, with a tentative D call TRBD2 (5 bases). The germline gives CDR1 MNHEY, CDR2 SVGEGT. The CDR3 extends over 11 amino acids. The ends were cut back, 5 bases at V and 4 bases at J, with 6 bases in the middle.

This clonotype was found a few times. The chain employs TRBV20-1 and TRBJ2-3, with 8 bases that match TRBD2. Germline loops: CDR1 DFQATT, CDR2 SNEGSKA (reference sequence). J lost 3 bases, V lost 5 bases, and 13 bases had no gene match. CDR3 length equals 16 residues. The CDR3 DNA sequence: TGCAGTGCTCTCCCACGGGGGGGCCTGGGGACAGATACGCAGTATTTT. Translating it yields CSALPRGGLGTDTQYF.

This clonotype is labeled medium-sized (0.01 to 0.1%). The DNA of the CDR3 is TGTGCCAGCAGCTCAGGACTAAGTCGCAATCAGCCCCAGCATTTT. It codes for CASSSGLSRNQPQHF. The J gene is TRBJ1-5, the V gene TRBV5-5; D remains ambiguous. This CDR3 is 15 amino acids long. Germline V gives CDR1 SGHKS, CDR2 YYEKEE (reference sequence). V lost 3 bases, J lost 2 bases, and 12 bases lay in between.

This clonotype was observed a few times. This rearrangement joins TRBV24-1 to TRBJ2-2; 9 nucleotides match TRBD1. CDR1 and CDR2 from the germline V gene are KGHDR and SFDVKD. V was pared by 3 bases and J by 5 bases, with 9 bases of the junction left unmatched. This CDR3 is built from 17 residues. The CDR3 reads CATSDIPGTGKTGELFF. In DNA form, the CDR3 reads TGTGCCACCAGTGATATCCCCGGGACAGGGAAGACCGGGGAGCTGTTTTTT.

Judged by abundance, this clonotype is medium-sized (0.01 to 0.1%). V gene TRBV6-5 combines with J gene TRBJ2-6; D is possibly TRBD2 (6 bases). The CDR3 is 16 residues long. CDR1 MNHEY and CDR2 SVGAGI come from the germline V gene. Trimming removed 6 bases at V and 2 bases at J, with 14 bases between. The CDR3 coding sequence is TGTGCCAGCAGCTCTATTAGCGGAGCTGGGGCCAACGTCCTGACTTTC. This sequence encodes CASSSISGAGANVLTF.

V and J are TRBV5-1 and TRBJ2-7; D is possibly TRBD2 (6 bases). The germline CDR1 and CDR2 sequences are SGHRS and YFSETQ. With 3 bases removed from V and 3 bases from J, the gap between germline ends came to 10 bases. The CDR3 is 13 amino acids. CDR3 in amino acids: CASSSGVSYEQYF. CDR3 nucleotides: TGCGCCAGCAGCTCGGGAGTTAGCTACGAGCAGTACTTC.

By sample fraction, this clonotype is medium-sized (0.01 to 0.1%). V usage is TRBV20-1 and J usage is TRBJ2-1, with TRBD2 matching 13 bases. The CDR3 loop spans 13 amino acids. CDR1 DFQATT and CDR2 SNEGSKA come from the germline V gene (reference sequence). The V segment lost 7 bases and the J segment 5 bases; nucleotides outside the gene matches: 2. The CDR3 sequence is CSVGTSGDNEQFF. CDR3 sequence (DNA): TGCAGTGTTGGGACTAGCGGGGACAATGAGCAGTTCTTC.

Sample share makes this clonotype medium-sized (0.01 to 0.1%). The rearrangement links TRBV20-1 to TRBJ2-7; 9 bases match TRBD2. Losses at the gene ends were 6 bases for V and 0 bases for J; bases not matched to a gene: 6. The CDR3 contains 14 residues. The germline CDR1 and CDR2 sequences are DFQATT and SNEGSKA (reference sequence). CDR3 loop: CSATAGGVSYEQYF. The CDR3 DNA reads as TGCAGTGCCACAGCGGGAGGCGTCTCCTACGAGCAGTACTTC.

This clonotype was seen a handful of times. J is TRBJ2-2 and V is TRBV5-1, with D perhaps matching TRBD2 (6 bases). The CDR3 has 15 amino acids. Germline V lookup: CDR1 SGHRS, CDR2 YFSETQ. V lost 0 bases and J lost 3, with 9 bases in between. The DNA of the CDR3 is TGCGCCAGCAGCTTGGCGTTAGCGGACACCGGGGAGCTGTTTTTT. It encodes CASSLALADTGELFF.

Of note for this clonotype: This may arise from a read error, as a much more abundant clone is one base away. The chain recombines TRBV20-1 with TRBJ1-2; TRBD1 might be the D (5 bases). V lost 7 bases, J lost 3 bases, and 15 bases lay in between. The CDR3 runs to 13 residues. Per the germline V gene, CDR1 is DFQATT and CDR2 is SNEGSKA (reference sequence). CDR3 DNA sequence: TGCAGTGTTAGGCAAGGGACTCACTATGGCTACACCTTC. This gives the protein CSVRQGTHYGYTF.

This clonotype was seen more than once but under ten times. The chain links TRBV12-3 or TRBV12-4 to TRBJ1-1, with D perhaps matching TRBD1 (5 bases). V dropped 5 bases and J dropped 2 bases, with 6 bases sitting between them. CDR3 length equals 12 residues. CDR3 nucleotides: TGTGCCAGCAGTCAGGGAAACACTGAAGCTTTCTTT. This codes for CASSQGNTEAFF.

By sample share, this clonotype is medium-sized. The chain uses TRBV19 and TRBJ1-4, with 9 bases lining up with TRBD1. The CDR3 is made up of 14 amino acids. The germline CDR1 and CDR2 sequences are LNHDA and SQIVND (reference sequence). V shed 11 bases, J shed 8 bases, and the junction held 12 bases outside the gene matches. CDR3 nucleotides: TGTGCCGTGACAGGGGGTAGGATCAAGGAAAAACTGTTTTTT. This translates into CAVTGGRIKEKLFF.

In its sample, this clonotype is medium-sized. This chain links TRBV27 with TRBJ2-7; D gene uncertain. Trimming pared 2 bases from V and 5 bases from J, leaving 10 bases between. The germline CDR1 and CDR2 sequences are MNHEY and SMNVEV (reference sequence). This CDR3 comprises 13 residues. CDR3 coding DNA: TGTGCCAGCAGTTTAGCGGCGGAGAACGAGCAGTACTTC. Translation gives CASSLAAENEQYF.

This clonotype counts as medium-sized. The V gene is TRBV20-1, the J gene TRBJ1-1; no reliable D call. CDR3 size: 15 residues. The V end lost 2 bases, the J end lost 4 bases, and 17 bases lay between the germline ends. In germline, CDR1 is DFQATT, CDR2 SNEGSKA (reference sequence). CDR3 sequence (DNA): TGCAGTGCTAGATTACCCGGGGAATATACCACTGAAGCTTTCTTT. Protein product: CSARLPGEYTTEAFF.

V gene TRBV7-2 combines with J gene TRBJ2-2; the D gene could be TRBD1 or TRBD2 (5 bases each). The CDR3 runs 16 residues. CDR1 and CDR2 (germline): SGHTA, FQGNSA. V was clipped by 1 base and J by 2 bases, with 11 bases between them. The CDR3 reads CASSLVWDPNTGELFF. CDR3 DNA: TGTGCCAGCAGCTTAGTCTGGGACCCTAACACCGGGGAGCTGTTTTTT.

This chain joins TRBV6-6 and TRBJ2-3; D not certain. The CDR3 is made up of 14 amino acids. V was trimmed by 5 bases and J by 2 bases, leaving 11 bases between them. In germline, CDR1 is MNHNY, CDR2 SVGAGI (reference sequence). The chain's CDR3 is CASSRVRHTDTQYF. DNA for the CDR3: TGTGCCAGCAGTCGGGTCCGGCACACAGATACGCAGTATTTT.

This clonotype counts as large. The rearrangement uses TRBV7-2 and TRBJ1-2; no firm D call. Trimming took 5 bases from V and 2 from J, leaving 9 bases between them. The CDR3 loop spans 13 amino acids. The germline V gene has CDR1 SGHTA and CDR2 FQGNSA. CDR3: CASSRVLNYGYTF. In DNA, the CDR3 is TGTGCCAGCAGCCGGGTGCTCAACTATGGCTACACCTTC.

CDR3 amino acids: CASRRWVGEQYF. The CDR3 region has the DNA TGTGCCAGCAGGCGGTGGGTCGGGGAGCAGTACTTC. The rearrangement uses TRBV12-3 or TRBV12-4 and TRBJ2-7, with D unresolved. The CDR3 runs 12 residues. The V and J ends lost 6 bases and 7 bases respectively, with 13 bases between them.

Only a few counts were recorded for this clonotype. The genes are TRBV27 and TRBJ2-5; 7 bases match TRBD2. The CDR3 has 15 residues. CDR1 is MNHEY and CDR2 is SMNVEV in the germline V gene (reference sequence). Trimming at V came to 3 bases and at J to 2 bases, leaving 6 bases not matched to a gene. The CDR3 sequence is CASSLASGRQETQYF. CDR3 nucleotides: TGTGCCAGCAGTTTGGCTAGCGGACGTCAAGAGACCCAGTACTTC.

The chain uses TRBV7-6 and TRBJ2-3, with D maybe TRBD2 (5 bases). Germline V lookup: CDR1 SGHVS, CDR2 FNYEAQ. The CDR3 length is 15 residues. Trimming left V 1 base short and J 3 bases short, with 11 bases between. The CDR3 reads CASSLGGLSTDTQYF. CDR3 sequence (DNA): TGTGCCAGCAGCTTAGGAGGGCTGAGTACAGATACGCAGTATTTT.

The chain combines TRBV4-3 with TRBJ2-2; 7 bases are shared with TRBD1. Germline-derived CDR1 and CDR2 are LGHNA and YSLEER. The ends lost 1 base at V and 1 base at J; junction bases unmatched: 3. CDR3 size: 16 residues. The CDR3 loop reads CASSQAWTGNTGELFF. For the CDR3, the DNA is TGCGCCAGCAGCCAAGCGTGGACAGGGAACACCGGGGAGCTGTTTTTT.

This chain uses TRBV21-1 with TRBJ2-2; TRBD1 is the table's D call, not checked against the DNA. TRBV21-1 is classified as a pseudogene. This CDR3 spans 17 amino acids. The CDR3 protein is CASSKAGTGGGTGELFF. CDR3 DNA: TGTGCCAGCAGCAAAGCCGGGACAGGGGGCGGGACCGGGGAGTTGTTTTTT.

In its sample, this clonotype was seen a few times. CDR3 DNA sequence: TGTGCCAGCAGTTATCAATGGGCTACAGATACGCAGTATTTT. Translation: CASSYQWATDTQYF. The gene calls are TRBV27 and TRBJ2-3, with D uncertain. The ends were cut back, 4 bases at V and 3 bases at J, with 11 bases in the middle. The CDR3 totals 14 residues. Looked up from germline, CDR1 is MNHEY and CDR2 is SMNVEV (reference sequence).

This chain links TRBV2 with TRBJ2-1; the D is unclear. This CDR3 contains 13 residues. The germline V gene has CDR1 SNHLY and CDR2 FYNNEI. V was clipped by 2 bases and J by 5 bases, with 7 bases between them. CDR3 in DNA: TGTGCCAGCAGTGAACTGGCTAACAATGAGCAGTTCTTC. Amino acid sequence: CASSELANNEQFF.

The chain is built from TRBV3-1 and TRBJ2-2; D is ambiguous. This CDR3 has 11 residues. V gave up 3 bases and J gave up 8 bases, with 4 bases separating them. CDR1 and CDR2 (germline): LGHDT, YNNKEL (reference sequence). The chain's CDR3 is CASSHSGELFF. CDR3 in DNA: TGTGCCAGCAGCCATTCTGGGGAGCTGTTTTTT.

This clonotype rates as medium-sized (0.01 to 0.1%). The chain is built from TRBV20-1 and TRBJ1-5; maybe TRBD1 (6 bases). Trimming took off 7 bases at V and 5 bases at J, with 27 bases between the two ends. Germline V CDR1 and CDR2: DFQATT, SNEGSKA (reference sequence). CDR3 size: 17 residues. The chain's CDR3 is CSVIEGGWRGNDQPQHF. For the CDR3, the DNA is TGCAGTGTTATAGAGGGGGGGTGGAGGGGAAACGATCAGCCCCAGCATTTT.

There are a few counts of this clonotype. CDR3 in amino acids: CASSLELDRGRGWYGYTF. In DNA form, the CDR3 reads TGTGCCAGCAGTTTAGAGTTGGACAGGGGGCGAGGGTGGTATGGCTACACCTTC. The chain uses TRBV27 and TRBJ1-2, with 11 bases that match TRBD1. Germline CDR1 MNHEY, CDR2 SMNVEV (reference sequence). CDR3 length: 18 residues. After removal of 2 bases from V and 5 bases from J, the junction contained 13 bases not matched to a gene.

Judged by abundance, this clonotype is medium-sized. V usage is TRBV20-1 and J usage is TRBJ2-1, with D hard to call. There are 14 residues in the CDR3. The V end lost 6 bases, the J end lost 0 bases, and 12 bases lay between the germline ends. Germline assignment: CDR1 DFQATT and CDR2 SNEGSKA (reference sequence). The CDR3, as DNA: TGCAGTGCCATTGACGCCAGCTCCTACAATGAGCAGTTCTTC. Amino acids: CSAIDASSYNEQFF.

This clonotype is judged medium-sized. This rearrangement joins TRBV20-1 to TRBJ2-2; D might be TRBD2 (6 bases). Germline assignment: CDR1 DFQATT and CDR2 SNEGSKA (reference sequence). The CDR3 loop spans 13 amino acids. Trimming stripped 2 bases from V and 4 bases from J, with 8 bases between. The CDR3 spells CSARRDFTGELFF. In DNA form, the CDR3 reads TGCAGTGCTAGAAGGGACTTCACCGGGGAGCTGTTTTTT.